This T cell receptor beta chain was obtained from a study of OX40 agonist ivuxolimab in advanced cancers. Regarding the study as a whole: Average numbers of expanded clones were greater in CD8+ T cells than in CD4+.

Germline-derived CDR1 and CDR2 are MDHEN and SYDVKM. The CDR3 length is 15 residues. Trimming removed 5 bases from V and 5 bases from J, with 19 bases in between. The assay was immunoSEQ multiplex PCR, and TCRdb's table has in-frame clones only and misses some. The sample contains around 82,000 clones, roughly 89% of which appear only once. A word on this clone: Its antigen is undetermined.

The V call is TRBV28, the J call TRBJ2-7; D not resolved. Specimen: CD4+ or CD8+ T cells sorted from blood, collected in a trial of the OX40 agonist ivuxolimab. The sequence came from an adult with an advanced solid tumor such as melanoma, head and neck, liver or kidney cancer. The CDR3 reads CASSPLLGSTDEQYF. CDR3 sequence (DNA): TGTGCCAGCAGTCCACTATTGGGCAGTACCGACGAGCAGTACTTC. Full variable domain (missing parts from reference TRBV28 and TRBJ2-7): DVKVTQSSRYLVKRTGEKVFLECVQDMDHENMFWYRQDPGLGLRLIYFSYDVKMKEKGDIPEGYSVSREKKERFSLILESASTNQTSMYLCASSPLLGSTDEQYFGPGTRLTVT.